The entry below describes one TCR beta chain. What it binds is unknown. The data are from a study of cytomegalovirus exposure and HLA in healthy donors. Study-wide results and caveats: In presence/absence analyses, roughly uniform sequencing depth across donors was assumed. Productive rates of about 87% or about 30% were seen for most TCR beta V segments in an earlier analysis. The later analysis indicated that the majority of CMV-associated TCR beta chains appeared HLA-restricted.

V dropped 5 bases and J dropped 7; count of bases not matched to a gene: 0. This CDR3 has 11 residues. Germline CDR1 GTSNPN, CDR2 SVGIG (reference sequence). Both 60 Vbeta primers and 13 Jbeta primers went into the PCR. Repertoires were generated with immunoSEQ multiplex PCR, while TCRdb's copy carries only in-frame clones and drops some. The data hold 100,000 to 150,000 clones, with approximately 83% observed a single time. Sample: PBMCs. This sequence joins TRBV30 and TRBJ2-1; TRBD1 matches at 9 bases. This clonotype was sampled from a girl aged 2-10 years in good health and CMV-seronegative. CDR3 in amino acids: CAWDRGNEQFF. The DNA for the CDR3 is TGTGCCTGGGACAGGGGGAATGAGCAGTTCTTC.